This TCR beta chain was obtained from a study of beta chain features in type 1 diabetes. The authors sorted CD4+ naive, central memory, regulatory and stem cell-like memory cells via CD45RO/CCR7/CD25/CD127/CD95/CD27. TCRB transcripts that were expressed got sequenced, as all of the isolated RNA had been reverse transcribed. Some clones are missing from TCRdb's copy, which holds only in-frame ones; the method was immunoSEQ multiplex PCR. Here the sample spans around 170,000 clones, 7% to 10% being singletons. The sequence came from a woman younger than 35 in good health. Sequencing was performed on central memory CD4+ T cells from blood.

In nucleotides, the CDR3 is TGTGCCAGCAGTGAAGCGGGGGGCGCTCCCTACAATGAGCAGTTCTTC. Translating gives CASSEAGGAPYNEQFF. This chain links TRBV25-1 with TRBJ2-1; 8 bases are shared with TRBD2. The CDR3 contains 16 residues. Germline V gene lookup returns CDR1 MGHDK and CDR2 SYGVNS. J was trimmed by 2 bases and V by 2 bases; bases with no gene match: 5.